The 23 T cell receptor beta chains below come from one sample, sequenced in a study of blood T cell repertoires in COVID-19 (dated by TCRdb to between 2020 and 2021). The protocol used for the library was the immunoSEQ multiplex PCR assay. Sourced from immuneACCESS, this table was stored by TCRdb with only in-frame sequences that have V and J called. A share of the clones is absent; for the studies checked, an unresolved V gene accounts for under half, and the remainder has no known explanation. Recorded for this sample are about 71,000 clones; about four fifths of them occurred a single time. About 13% of the sample rests with the top ten. Material: peripheral blood. Receptors were obtained from a woman older than 75 with acute or convalescent COVID-19.

This chain links TRBV3-1 (or the pseudogene TRBV3-2) with TRBJ2-7; 9 bases align to TRBD2. There are 17 residues in the CDR3. Germline V CDR1 and CDR2: LGHDT, YNNKEL (reference sequence). V dropped 4 bases and J dropped 4; count of bases not matched to a gene: 14. The CDR3 is CASSPRRIGLASYEQYF. DNA of the CDR3: TGTGCCAGCAGCCCCCGACGTATTGGACTAGCGAGTTACGAGCAGTACTTC.

This chain joins TRBV11-2 and TRBJ2-1; 12 positions match TRBD2. Trimming took 4 bases from V and 9 from J; bases not matched to a gene: 13. The CDR3 runs 17 residues. Germline CDR1 reads SGHAT; CDR2 reads FQNNGV. The CDR3 coding sequence is TGTGCCAGCAGCTACCGCCCCGCTAGCGGGAGGGGGGGTGAGCAGTTCTTC. Translation gives CASSYRPASGRGGEQFF.

J is TRBJ1-5 and V is TRBV19; weak D call: TRBD1 (6 bases). V lost 5 bases and J 7 bases, leaving 12 bases between the germline ends. The CDR3 is made up of 13 amino acids. Germline V gene sequence: CDR1 LNHDA, CDR2 SQIVND (reference sequence). This CDR3 reads CASSLGGRQPQHF. The DNA of the CDR3 is TGTGCCAGTAGTTTAGGGGGGCGGCAGCCCCAGCATTTT.

The J gene is TRBJ2-7, the V gene TRBV28; D may be TRBD2 (5 bases). This CDR3 region has 13 residues. With 7 bases removed from V and 6 bases from J, the gap between germline ends came to 16 bases. CDR1 and CDR2 from the germline V gene are MDHEN and SYDVKM. The CDR3: CASTLGLSGEQYF. The CDR3 nucleotides read TGTGCCAGCACCCTGGGATTAAGCGGCGAGCAGTACTTC.

This clone was seen only once. The DNA of the CDR3 is TGTGCCAGCAGTTACGGACAGGGAGTAGACAGCGAGCAGTACTTC. Protein product: CASSYGQGVDSEQYF. The rearrangement links TRBV6-2 or TRBV6-3 to TRBJ2-7, with 8 bases matching TRBD1. V shed 2 bases, J shed 6 bases, and the junction held 9 bases outside the gene matches. The CDR3 is 15 residues long. Per germline, CDR1 MNHEY and CDR2 SVGEGT.

This chain uses TRBV7-2 with TRBJ2-1; 9 bases agree with TRBD1. CDR1 SGHTA and CDR2 FQGNSA come from the germline V gene. The CDR3 totals 18 residues. V lost 1 base to trimming and J lost 6 bases; unmatched junction nucleotides: 13. CDR3 nucleotide sequence: TGTGCCAGCAGCTTAGAACCCCGGGGACAGGGAATGCGCAATGAGCAGTTCTTC. It is translated as CASSLEPRGQGMRNEQFF.

This sequence joins TRBV5-1 and TRBJ1-1, with D possibly matching TRBD1 (5 bases). CDR1 and CDR2 (germline): SGHRS, YFSETQ. V lost 3 bases and J 2 bases, leaving 14 bases between the germline ends. The CDR3 length is 15 residues. The CDR3 sequence is CASSSGSTGNTEAFF. CDR3 bases: TGCGCCAGCAGCTCTGGAAGCACAGGCAACACTGAAGCTTTCTTT.

The rearrangement joins TRBV2 to TRBJ2-2; 7 bases map to TRBD2. CDR1 is SNHLY and CDR2 is FYNNEI in the germline V gene. The CDR3 length is 15 residues. The V segment lost 2 bases and the J segment 7 bases; nucleotides outside the gene matches: 7. The CDR3 loop is CASSEIGRSFGELFF. The CDR3 region has the DNA TGTGCCAGCAGTGAAATCGGGAGGAGTTTCGGGGAGCTGTTTTTT.

This chain uses TRBV9 with TRBJ1-1, with D possibly TRBD1 on 5 matching bases. Germline V CDR1 and CDR2: SGDLS, YYNGEE. This CDR3 is 15 amino acids long. Trimming stripped 3 bases from V and 2 bases from J, with 14 bases between. The CDR3 bases are TGTGCCAGCAGCGCATCAGGGAATTTAAACACTGAAGCTTTCTTT. Translation gives CASSASGNLNTEAFF.

The rearrangement joins TRBV24-1 to TRBJ2-1; the match to TRBD2 covers 11 bases. V gave up 4 bases and J gave up 3 bases; unmatched junction bases: 4. This CDR3 region has 16 residues. Per the germline V gene, CDR1 is KGHDR and CDR2 is SFDVKD. The CDR3 protein is CATSDIAGGDYNEQFF. In DNA form, the CDR3 reads TGTGCCACCAGTGACATAGCGGGAGGGGACTACAATGAGCAGTTCTTC.

This clone was seen more than once but under ten times. V gene TRBV5-8 combines with J gene TRBJ2-7; 12 bases line up with TRBD2. This CDR3 has 15 amino acids. Germline V gene lookup returns CDR1 SGHTS and CDR2 YDEGEE. J was trimmed by 3 bases and V by 5 bases; bases with no gene match: 6. For the CDR3, the DNA is TGTGCCAGCAGGGCGGGACTAGCGGGCCTCTACGAGCAGTACTTC. It encodes CASRAGLAGLYEQYF.

This clone has just a few counts. The CDR3 coding sequence is TGTGCCAGCAGCCCGCAAACTAGGGCCGGTGAGCAGTTCTTC. This encodes CASSPQTRAGEQFF. V and J are TRBV5-6 and TRBJ2-1; perhaps TRBD2 as D (5 bases). V was cut by 4 bases and J by 9 bases, with 17 bases left in between. Germline V lookup: CDR1 SGHDT, CDR2 YYEEEE. This CDR3 has 14 residues.

J is TRBJ2-2 and V is TRBV18, with a possible D match to TRBD2 (5 bases). Germline assignment: CDR1 KGHSH and CDR2 LQKENI. The CDR3 spans 18 residues. V shed 6 bases and J shed 5 bases, with 25 bases lying between them. The CDR3 DNA follows: TGTGCCAGCTCCCAAGTGTTGTGGAGGCCCCCCCAGACCGGGGAGCTGTTTTTT. This encodes CASSQVLWRPPQTGELFF.

The chain couples TRBV19 to TRBJ1-5; 7 nucleotides line up with TRBD1. The CDR3 has 19 amino acids. V shed 7 bases and J 0 bases; nucleotides not matched to a gene: 18. Germline V gives CDR1 LNHDA, CDR2 SQIVND (reference sequence). Here the CDR3 DNA reads TGTGCCAGTACCATGGAGGGGGCCATGAATCTTTATAGCAATCAGCCCCAGCATTTT. Amino acids: CASTMEGAMNLYSNQPQHF.

The chain employs TRBV2 and TRBJ1-6; D not resolved. The germline V and J ends were trimmed by 11 bases and 4 bases, with 12 bases remaining between them. The CDR3 extends over 13 amino acids. Looked up from germline, CDR1 is SNHLY and CDR2 is FYNNEI. In DNA form, the CDR3 reads TGTGCCTGCCAGAGGGATTATAATTCACCCCTCCACTTT. The encoded protein is CACQRDYNSPLHF.

The chain combines TRBV5-1 with TRBJ1-5; D call uncertain. The CDR3 covers 13 residues. Trimming shortened V by 4 bases and J by 5 bases, and 10 bases separated the two germline ends. CDR1 is SGHRS and CDR2 is YFSETQ in the germline V gene. The CDR3 DNA reads TGCGCCAGCAGCGGAGAACCTGATCAGCCCCAGCATTTT. Protein sequence: CASSGEPDQPQHF.

This clone turned up a few times. The chain couples TRBV18 to TRBJ2-4; TRBD1 agrees at 10 bases. CDR1 is KGHSH and CDR2 is LQKENI in the germline V gene. J lost 2 bases, V lost 4 bases, and 11 bases had no gene match. CDR3 length: 18 residues. The DNA of the CDR3 is TGTGCCAGCTCACTAGACCAGACAGGGGGCCCGTCCAAAAACATTCAGTACTTC. Its translation: CASSLDQTGGPSKNIQYF. Supplemented by reference TRBV18 and TRBJ2-4, the full variable domain reads NAGVMQNPRHLVRRRGQEARLRCSPMKGHSHVYWYRQLPEEGLKFMVYLQKENIIDESGMPKERFSAEFPKEGPSILRIQQVVRGDSAAYFCASSLDQTGGPSKNIQYFGAGTRLSVL.

V is TRBV5-1 and J is TRBJ1-2; TRBD1 agrees at 9 bases. The V segment lost 4 bases and the J segment 7 bases; nucleotides outside the gene matches: 8. The V gene's germline CDR1 is SGHRS and CDR2 YFSETQ. The CDR3 contains 14 residues. The DNA for the CDR3 is TGCGCCAGCAGCCCCGGACAGGGGCTCGGTGGCTACACCTTC. This codes for CASSPGQGLGGYTF.

The chain couples TRBV6-5 to TRBJ1-2; D is possibly TRBD1 (5 bases). CDR1 is MNHEY and CDR2 is SVGAGI in the germline V gene. CDR3 length equals 15 residues. Trimming removed 6 bases at V and 3 bases at J, with 17 bases between. CDR3 residues: CASSRVGRRDYGYTF. Here the CDR3 DNA reads TGTGCCAGCAGCCGAGTGGGGCGGAGGGACTATGGCTACACCTTC.

The table lists this clone with a few counts. The V and J genes are TRBV21-1 and TRBJ1-4. TRBV21-1 is described as a pseudogene. CDR3 length equals 23 residues. The CDR3 loop is CASSKRTCFSGVSLLLFNEKLFF. The DNA of the CDR3 is TGTGCCAGCAGCAAACGAACCTGTTTCTCGGGGGTCTCCCTCCTTCTGTTTAATGAAAAACTGTTTTTT.

The V gene is TRBV10-1, the J gene TRBJ2-1; D not resolved. CDR1 is WNHNN and CDR2 is SYGVQD in the germline V gene (reference sequence). This CDR3 is 13 amino acids long. Trimming shortened V by 4 bases and J by 3 bases, and 7 bases separated the two germline ends. CDR3 sequence: CASSAVSYNEQFF. The CDR3 coding sequence is TGCGCCAGCAGTGCGGTTAGCTACAATGAGCAGTTCTTC.

The rearrangement links TRBV3-1 (or the pseudogene TRBV3-2) to TRBJ2-1; D gene ambiguous. CDR3 length equals 12 residues. Per germline, CDR1 LGHDT and CDR2 YNNKEL (reference sequence). V lost 0 bases and J 11 bases, leaving 8 bases between the germline ends. Written as DNA, the CDR3 is TGTGCCAGCAGCCAAGATCTAGTGAAGCAGTTCTTC. Its translation: CASSQDLVKQFF.

The chain uses TRBV5-6 and TRBJ1-6; TRBD1 is a possible D gene (5 bases). V was clipped by 3 bases and J by 8 bases, with 15 bases between them. Germline CDR1 is SGHDT and CDR2 is YYEEEE. The CDR3 contains 15 residues. Written as DNA, the CDR3 is TGTGCCAGCAGCTCTACGCAGGGATTTGATTCACCCCTCCACTTT. This gives the protein CASSSTQGFDSPLHF.